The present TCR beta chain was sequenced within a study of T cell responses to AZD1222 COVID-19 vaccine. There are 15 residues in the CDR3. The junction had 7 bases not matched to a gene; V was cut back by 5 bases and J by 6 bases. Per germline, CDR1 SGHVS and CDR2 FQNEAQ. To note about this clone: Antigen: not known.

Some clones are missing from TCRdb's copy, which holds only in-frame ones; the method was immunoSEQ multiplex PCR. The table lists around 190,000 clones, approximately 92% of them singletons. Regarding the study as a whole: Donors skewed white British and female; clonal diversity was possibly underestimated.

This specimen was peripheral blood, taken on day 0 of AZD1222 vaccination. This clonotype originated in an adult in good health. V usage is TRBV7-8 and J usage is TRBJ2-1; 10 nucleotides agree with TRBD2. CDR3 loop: CASSLSGGAFNEQFF. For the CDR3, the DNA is TGTGCCAGCAGCCTCAGCGGGGGGGCATTCAATGAGCAGTTCTTC. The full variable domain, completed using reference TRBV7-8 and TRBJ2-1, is GAGVSQSPRYKVAKRGQDVALRCDPISGHVSLFWYQQALGQGPEFLTYFQNEAQLDKSGLPSDRFFAERPEGSVSTLKIQRTQQEDSAVYLCASSLSGGAFNEQFFGPGTRLTVL.